This T cell receptor beta chain was observed in a study of blood T cell repertoires in COVID-19. Authors' analysis steps: By means of reference gene primer amplification, nucleated cell counts were estimated. Only in-frame clones appear in the TCRdb table, and some are missing; sequencing was by immunoSEQ multiplex PCR. The V and J calls and the clone size are those of that table, but D and trimming were determined from the DNA. The sample records more than 300,000 clones, about 92% being singletons. In assigning cohorts, the study relied on participant-reported clinical history. There are 16 residues in the CDR3. V shed 0 bases, J shed 8 bases, and the junction held 12 bases outside the gene matches. Germline values: CDR1 SGDLS, CDR2 YYNGEE.

The chain is built from TRBV9 and TRBJ1-2, with 8 positions matching TRBD1. The sequenced material came from PBMCs or T cells enriched from blood (not recorded which). This receptor was taken from a woman in her thirties who had recovered from COVID-19. This CDR3 reads CASSVGGRTGTRGYTF. CDR3 sequence (DNA): TGTGCCAGCAGCGTAGGGGGCCGGACAGGGACGCGAGGCTACACCTTC.